This TCR beta chain was identified during a study of shared clonotypes between healthy human individuals. Study-wide findings and caveats: Blood alone was sampled, and tissue repertoires likely differ.

Remarks on this clone: Its cognate antigen is unknown.

CDR1 SNHLY and CDR2 FYNNEI come from the germline V gene. The CDR3 spans 18 residues. After removal of 4 bases from V and 6 bases from J, the junction contained 19 bases not matched to a gene. Clones were read by immunoSEQ multiplex PCR, and TCRdb kept only the in-frame ones, dropping some. The sample consists of 2 million or so clones, 95% of them appearing once. The sequenced sample was naive CD4+ T cells sorted from blood. Specified subset: CD45RA+ positively selected. This sequence originates from a man aged 18 to 29 in good health. The chain has TRBV2 and TRBJ2-3; 7 nucleotides align to TRBD2. The CDR3 nucleotides are TGTGCCAGCAGTGGCACAACCGTAATGTTGGGGCGGGGGGATACGCAGTATTTT. It encodes CASSGTTVMLGRGDTQYF.